These 31 T cell receptor beta chains were sequenced from one sample in a study of blood T cell repertoires in COVID-19. Produced via immunoSEQ multiplex PCR; TCRdb's table is partial and in-frame only. The profile shows under 55,000 clones, about 80% of them singletons. Sequenced material: peripheral blood. The receptors originated from a man aged 65 to 85 with acute or convalescent COVID-19.

This clone was found a few times. Other nucleotide sequences from this sample produce the same CDR3. V is TRBV5-1 and J is TRBJ1-5, with 8 bases fitting TRBD1. The CDR3 is made up of 16 amino acids. Germline-derived CDR1 and CDR2 are SGHRS and YFSETQ. The V and J ends lost 0 bases and 4 bases, in that order; junction bases with no gene match: 6. The CDR3 spells CASSLGPTGGNQPQHF. The CDR3 region has the DNA TGCGCCAGCAGCTTGGGGCCTACAGGGGGAAATCAGCCCCAGCATTTT.

The chain joins TRBV5-1 to TRBJ1-5; no clear D. Between the trimmed V and J ends, which lost 0 bases and 6 bases, there was a span of 7 bases. Germline lookup yields CDR1 SGHRS and CDR2 YFSETQ. This CDR3 has 13 amino acids. The DNA of the CDR3 is TGCGCCAGCAGCTTGGGGCTTGGTCAGCCCCAGCATTTT. Its translation is CASSLGLGQPQHF. The full variable domain, with the rest looked up from reference TRBV5-1 and TRBJ1-5, is KAGVTQTPRYLIKTRGQQVTLSCSPISGHRSVSWYQQTPGQGLQFLFEYFSETQRNKGNFPGRFSGRQFSNSRSEMNVSTLELGDSALYLCASSLGLGQPQHFGDGTRLSIL.

This sequence joins TRBV7-2 and TRBJ1-1; a weak D match, TRBD1 (6 bases). This CDR3 region has 15 residues. From germline, CDR1 is SGHTA and CDR2 FQGNSA. Trimming took off 2 bases at V and 1 base at J, with 11 bases between the two ends. CDR3 DNA: TGTGCCAGCAGCTTACGGGGGGCGGGGAACACTGAAGCTTTCTTT. As protein: CASSLRGAGNTEAFF.

This chain joins TRBV4-3 and TRBJ1-6; D gene uncertain. CDR3 length: 15 amino acids. Germline V gene sequence: CDR1 LGHNA, CDR2 YSLEER. V was cut by 0 bases and J by 14 bases, with 17 bases left in between. The CDR3 is CASSQDKGRGFTLHF. CDR3 DNA: TGCGCCAGCAGCCAAGATAAAGGGAGAGGTTTCACCCTCCACTTT.

This rearrangement joins TRBV19 to TRBJ1-5; D is undetermined. CDR3 length equals 16 residues. Germline CDR1 reads LNHDA; CDR2 reads SQIVND (reference sequence). The V end was cut by 0 bases, the J end by 0 bases, with 9 bases between. CDR3 residues: CASSIDPGYSNQPQHF. The CDR3 coding sequence is TGTGCCAGTAGTATAGATCCAGGTTATAGCAATCAGCCCCAGCATTTT.

The chain recombines TRBV19 with TRBJ1-2; a possible D gene is TRBD1 (5 bases). Trimming took off 6 bases at V and 3 bases at J, with 17 bases between the two ends. The CDR3 loop spans 15 amino acids. Germline V gives CDR1 LNHDA, CDR2 SQIVND (reference sequence). CDR3 sequence: CASRKMGGSDYGYTF. The CDR3 coding sequence is TGTGCCAGTAGGAAGATGGGGGGATCGGACTATGGCTACACCTTC.

A single count supports this clone. The chain joins TRBV5-1 to TRBJ1-1; D might be TRBD1 (6 bases). The CDR3 is made up of 13 amino acids. Per the germline V gene, CDR1 is SGHRS and CDR2 is YFSETQ. The V gene lost 4 bases and the J gene lost 1 base, with 8 bases spanning the gap. This CDR3 reads CASSETGNTEAFF. CDR3 DNA sequence: TGCGCCAGCAGCGAGACAGGGAACACTGAAGCTTTCTTT.

CDR3 sequence reads: CASSQDGTGGSPLHF. As DNA, the CDR3 is TGCGCCAGCAGCCAAGATGGGACAGGAGGTTCACCCCTCCACTTT. The J gene is TRBJ1-6, the V gene TRBV4-3; TRBD1 agrees at 8 bases. The J segment lost 9 bases and the V segment lost 0 bases, leaving 4 bases of the junction unmatched. The CDR3 totals 15 residues. Germline CDR1 and CDR2: LGHNA and YSLEER.

The V and J genes are TRBV6-5 and TRBJ2-7, with D possibly TRBD1 on 5 matching bases. Germline CDR1 MNHEY, CDR2 SVGAGI. CDR3 size: 12 residues. Trimming left V 0 bases short and J 7 bases short, with 7 bases between. The CDR3 coding sequence is TGTGCCAGCAGTTACTCAGGGGAAGAGCAGTACTTC. Amino acids: CASSYSGEEQYF.

This chain uses TRBV3-1 (or the pseudogene TRBV3-2) with TRBJ1-1; D unclear. The V gene lost 4 bases and the J gene lost 5 bases, with 14 bases spanning the gap. This CDR3 region has 14 residues. Germline V lookup: CDR1 LGHDT, CDR2 YNNKEL (reference sequence). CDR3 in DNA: TGTGCCAGCAGCCCCCCAGGAGGATGGACTGAAGCTTTCTTT. This encodes CASSPPGGWTEAFF.

Concerning this clone: Other DNA sequences of this sample code for an identical CDR3. The V gene is TRBV5-1, the J gene TRBJ2-5; weak D call: TRBD1 (5 bases). The CDR3 contains 14 residues. Germline V gene data show CDR1 as SGHRS and CDR2 as YFSETQ. Trimming took off 0 bases at V and 2 bases at J, with 8 bases between the two ends. The CDR3 coding sequence is TGCGCCAGCAGCTTGGGGACAAGGCAAGAGACCCAGTACTTC. Translating gives CASSLGTRQETQYF. The complete variable domain, with remaining parts taken from reference TRBV5-1 and TRBJ2-5, reads KAGVTQTPRYLIKTRGQQVTLSCSPISGHRSVSWYQQTPGQGLQFLFEYFSETQRNKGNFPGRFSGRQFSNSRSEMNVSTLELGDSALYLCASSLGTRQETQYFGPGTRLLVL.

J is TRBJ1-1 and V is TRBV9; D gene uncertain. Between the trimmed V and J ends, which lost 0 bases and 1 base, there was a span of 10 bases. The CDR3 covers 15 residues. Germline assignment: CDR1 SGDLS and CDR2 YYNGEE. The CDR3 here is CASSVGAKWNTEAFF. In DNA, the CDR3 is TGTGCCAGCAGCGTAGGCGCAAAATGGAACACTGAAGCTTTCTTT.

V gene TRBV4-2 combines with J gene TRBJ2-1; 10 nucleotides align to TRBD2. This CDR3 spans 16 amino acids. Germline V gene lookup returns CDR1 LGHNA and CDR2 YNFKEQ. Trimming took 4 bases from V and 10 from J; bases not matched to a gene: 13. DNA for the CDR3: TGTGCCAGCAGCCCCCTGGGTAGCGGGAGGACAGGGGAGCAGTTCTTC. Translated: CASSPLGSGRTGEQFF.

This clone has just a few counts. V and J are TRBV5-1 and TRBJ1-6, with D possibly TRBD1 on 5 matching bases. The CDR3 spans 15 residues. V lost 0 bases and J lost 7, with 11 bases in between. Germline assignment: CDR1 SGHRS and CDR2 YFSETQ. This CDR3 is CASSLGSGQNSPLHF. CDR3 in DNA: TGCGCCAGCAGCTTGGGTTCAGGGCAAAATTCACCCCTCCACTTT. Full variable domain (missing parts from reference TRBV5-1 and TRBJ1-6): KAGVTQTPRYLIKTRGQQVTLSCSPISGHRSVSWYQQTPGQGLQFLFEYFSETQRNKGNFPGRFSGRQFSNSRSEMNVSTLELGDSALYLCASSLGSGQNSPLHFGNGTRLTVT.

This chain joins TRBV6-5 and TRBJ1-1; D gene unclear. V lost 6 bases and J 4 bases, leaving 9 bases between the germline ends. This CDR3 is 12 amino acids long. Germline CDR1 MNHEY, CDR2 SVGAGI. The CDR3 reads CASRSPGTEAFF. CDR3 coding DNA: TGTGCCAGCAGGTCCCCGGGCACTGAAGCTTTCTTT.

V is TRBV6-5 and J is TRBJ1-5; the D is unclear. CDR3 length: 15 amino acids. Germline loops: CDR1 MNHEY, CDR2 SVGAGI. V was pared by 8 bases and J by 1 base, with 15 bases between. This chain's CDR3 is CASSLSRGSNQPQHF. CDR3 sequence (DNA): TGTGCCAGCTCCCTTTCTCGGGGAAGCAATCAGCCCCAGCATTTT.

This clone appeared once. The chain couples TRBV2 to TRBJ1-1; perhaps TRBD1 as D (6 bases). Trimming removed 4 bases at V and 1 base at J, with 10 bases between. CDR1 is SNHLY and CDR2 is FYNNEI in the germline V gene. This CDR3 has 14 residues. CDR3 in DNA: TGTGCCAGCAGTGCAGGGGCGTGGAACACTGAAGCTTTCTTT. It specifies CASSAGAWNTEAFF. Combining the CDR3 with reference TRBV2 and TRBJ1-1 gives the whole variable domain EPEVTQTPSHQVTQMGQEVILRCVPISNHLYFYWYRQILGQKVEFLVSFYNNEISEKSEIFDDQFSVERPDGSNFTLKIRSTKLEDSAMYFCASSAGAWNTEAFFGQGTRLTVV.

The chain uses TRBV5-6 and TRBJ1-3; D may be TRBD1 (5 bases). The germline V and J ends were trimmed by 0 bases and 4 bases, with 8 bases remaining between them. The CDR3 length is 14 residues. CDR1 is SGHDT and CDR2 is YYEEEE in the germline V gene. The CDR3 DNA is TGTGCCAGCAGCTTGGTGGGGCCCGGAAACACCATATATTTT. Protein product: CASSLVGPGNTIYF.

The V call is TRBV27, the J call TRBJ1-1; tentatively, D is TRBD1 (5 bases). V was pared by 4 bases and J by 0 bases, with 9 bases between. Per the germline V gene, CDR1 is MNHEY and CDR2 is SMNVEV (reference sequence). This CDR3 contains 14 residues. The CDR3 loop reads CASSSGLLNTEAFF. In DNA form, the CDR3 reads TGTGCCAGCAGTTCGGGACTCTTGAACACTGAAGCTTTCTTT.

The V and J genes are TRBV7-3 and TRBJ2-6, with TRBD1 identical over 8 bases. CDR1 SGHTA and CDR2 FQGTGA come from the germline V gene. V was clipped by 5 bases and J by 2 bases; unmatched bases: 8. This CDR3 spans 17 amino acids. In DNA, the CDR3 is TGTGCCAGCAGCCAACAGGGGGGCAGGACTGGGGCCAACGTCCTGACTTTC. This sequence encodes CASSQQGGRTGANVLTF.

In this sample, this clone turned up once. This rearrangement joins TRBV7-6 to TRBJ2-3, with 13 bases aligning to TRBD2. Germline V CDR1 and CDR2: SGHVS, FNYEAQ. The V gene end was trimmed by 1 base and the J gene end by 6 bases; junction bases not matched to a gene: 4. This CDR3 has 16 residues. CDR3 residues: CASSLELAGGRDTQYF. The CDR3, as DNA: TGTGCCAGCAGCTTAGAACTAGCGGGGGGGCGTGATACGCAGTATTTT.

The chain uses TRBV6-2 or TRBV6-3 and TRBJ1-2; 7 bases align to TRBD1. CDR1 and CDR2 from the germline V gene are MNHEY and SVGEGT. The CDR3 totals 15 residues. V dropped 2 bases and J dropped 4; count of bases not matched to a gene: 7. In DNA form, the CDR3 reads TGTGCCAGCAGTTACGGGACAGCGATAATCTATGGCTACACCTTC. This sequence encodes CASSYGTAIIYGYTF.

The chain recombines TRBV7-9 with TRBJ1-3, with TRBD1 matching 7 bases. Losses at the gene ends were 5 bases for V and 3 bases for J; bases not matched to a gene: 4. From germline, CDR1 is SEHNR and CDR2 FQNEAQ (reference sequence). The CDR3 has 14 amino acids. The CDR3 loop is CASSQNRGGNTIYF. CDR3 bases: TGTGCCAGCAGCCAAAACAGGGGTGGAAACACCATATATTTT.

This clone has more than one count but fewer than ten. The rearrangement uses TRBV6-1 and TRBJ1-1, with 9 bases identical to TRBD1. After removal of 0 bases from V and 4 bases from J, the junction contained 6 bases not matched to a gene. CDR1 MNHNS and CDR2 SASEGT come from the germline V gene. The CDR3 is 16 amino acids. CDR3 residues: CASSEAWDRESTEAFF. CDR3 nucleotides: TGTGCCAGCAGTGAAGCCTGGGACAGGGAGTCCACTGAAGCTTTCTTT.

The chain uses TRBV11-2 and TRBJ1-1; D is ambiguous. The CDR3 is made up of 15 amino acids. V lost 2 bases to trimming and J lost 1 base, with 11 bases between them. Germline CDR1 SGHAT, CDR2 FQNNGV. Written as DNA, the CDR3 is TGTGCCAGCAGCTTACTTGCTACCCCGAACACTGAAGCTTTCTTT. Protein product: CASSLLATPNTEAFF.

The sample holds one count of this clone. The V call is TRBV7-9, the J call TRBJ1-1; D ambiguous. V gave up 5 bases and J gave up 3 bases, with 10 bases separating them. CDR3 length: 13 amino acids. CDR1 SEHNR and CDR2 FQNEAQ come from the germline V gene (reference sequence). The CDR3: CASSPRVHTEAFF. The CDR3 region has the DNA TGTGCCAGCAGCCCGCGGGTCCACACTGAAGCTTTCTTT.

The chain employs TRBV7-2 and TRBJ1-5, with D uncertain. Trimming pared 5 bases from V and 3 bases from J, leaving 11 bases between. Germline CDR1 and CDR2: SGHTA and FQGNSA. This CDR3 has 14 amino acids. CDR3: CASSPGYPNQPQHF. Written as DNA, the CDR3 is TGTGCCAGCAGCCCAGGATATCCCAATCAGCCCCAGCATTTT.

This chain joins TRBV4-1 and TRBJ2-4, with a tentative D call TRBD1 (7 bases). Trimming removed 1 base at V and 4 bases at J, with 14 bases between. The CDR3 has 16 residues. The germline CDR1 and CDR2 sequences are MGHRA and YSYEKL. The CDR3 DNA sequence: TGCGCCAGCAGCCAAGGAGGAGGGGGCGAGAAAAACATTCAGTACTTC. Its translation is CASSQGGGGEKNIQYF.

The CDR3 here is CASSQDSGISNQPQHF. CDR3 sequence (DNA): TGTGCCAGCAGCCAAGATTCAGGGATCAGCAATCAGCCCCAGCATTTT. V is TRBV3-1 (or the pseudogene TRBV3-2) and J is TRBJ1-5; TRBD1 is a possible D gene (5 bases). Trimming stripped 0 bases from V and 1 base from J, with 10 bases between. Germline-derived CDR1 and CDR2 are LGHDT and YNNKEL (reference sequence). The CDR3 has 16 residues.

This chain joins TRBV3-1 (or the pseudogene TRBV3-2) and TRBJ1-3; unclear D gene. Deletions cut 1 base from V and 4 bases from J, with 20 bases between. Germline CDR1 is LGHDT and CDR2 is YNNKEL (reference sequence). The CDR3 sequence is 18 residues long. CDR3 DNA: TGTGCCAGCAGCCAAGGGATCCGGCAGGCGCGATTAGGAAACACCATATATTTT. Protein sequence: CASSQGIRQARLGNTIYF.

The chain employs TRBV7-9 and TRBJ2-5; 7 positions agree with TRBD2. V gave up 6 bases and J gave up 0 bases; unmatched junction bases: 7. This CDR3 has 15 amino acids. Germline-derived CDR1 and CDR2 are SEHNR and FQNEAQ (reference sequence). As DNA, the CDR3 is TGTGCCAGCAGGGGGGGGTCAGCGTACCAAGAGACCCAGTACTTC. Encoded protein: CASRGGSAYQETQYF.